Below, 31 T cell receptor beta chains from the same sample are listed, as sequenced in a study of T-cell reconstitution after alpha-beta-depleted transplantation in children. Unique molecular identifiers were used in preparing the TCRbeta library. TCRdb re-called the PCR reads with MiXCR, one entry per CDR3 protein. This repertoire shows 500,000 to 750,000 distinct CDR3 sequences, roughly 13% found once; its top ten account for about 2.2%. The material was PBMCs, mostly from graft donor cells, obtained 360 days after TCRalphabeta/CD19-depleted stem cell transplant. The receptors derive from a male patient younger than 18 who had a stem cell transplant for acute myeloid leukemia, so the T cells may come from the graft donor.

This clonotype was picked up a small number of times. V gene TRBV7-3 combines with J gene TRBJ2-1, with 8 bases fitting TRBD1. The CDR3 spans 16 residues. V was pared by 2 bases and J by 4 bases, with 7 bases of the junction left unmatched. Germline-derived CDR1 and CDR2 are SGHTA and FQGTGA. This CDR3 is CASSLDGTGNYNEQFF. Here the CDR3 DNA reads TGTGCCAGCAGCTTAGACGGGACAGGAAATTACAATGAGCAGTTCTTC.

The J gene is TRBJ2-5, the V gene TRBV28, with D perhaps given as TRBD1 or TRBD2 (5 bases each). V gave up 0 bases and J gave up 3 bases, with 14 bases separating them. The CDR3 runs to 16 residues. The germline CDR1 and CDR2 sequences are MDHEN and SYDVKM. CDR3 in amino acids: CASSLWALGRKETQYF. In DNA, the CDR3 is TGTGCCAGCAGTTTATGGGCTTTGGGACGAAAAGAGACCCAGTACTTC. The variable domain in full, completed from reference TRBV28 and TRBJ2-5, reads DVKVTQSSRYLVKRTGEKVFLECVQDMDHENMFWYRQDPGLGLRLIYFSYDVKMKEKGDIPEGYSVSREKKERFSLILESASTNQTSMYLCASSLWALGRKETQYFGPGTRLLVL.

This clonotype has more than one count but fewer than ten. The rearrangement uses TRBV9 and TRBJ2-3; D possibly corresponds to TRBD2 (6 bases). The CDR3 is 14 residues long. V was trimmed by 4 bases and J by 5 bases, leaving 14 bases between them. Germline V gene data show CDR1 as SGDLS and CDR2 as YYNGEE. CDR3 coding DNA: TGTGCCAGCAGCCTCACTAGCTCTCAAGATACGCAGTATTTT. This codes for CASSLTSSQDTQYF.

The chain is built from TRBV28 and TRBJ2-1; 7 bases agree with TRBD1. Germline V gene sequence: CDR1 MDHEN, CDR2 SYDVKM. The J segment lost 9 bases and the V segment lost 5 bases, leaving 19 bases of the junction unmatched. The CDR3 covers 17 residues. CDR3 DNA: TGTGCCAGCAGTAACCGACAGGGAACTGCAATAGCCAGTGAGCAGTTCTTC. It yields the protein CASSNRQGTAIASEQFF.

The chain recombines TRBV15 with TRBJ1-4; D unresolved. Trimming removed 1 base at V and 7 bases at J, with 1 base between. CDR1 is LNHNV, CDR2 YYDKDF, per germline (reference sequence). This CDR3 region has 11 residues. The CDR3 DNA sequence: TGTGCCACCAGCAGAGGTGAAAAACTGTTTTTT. Protein sequence: CATSRGEKLFF.

This clonotype was recorded a few times. The chain links TRBV6-4 to TRBJ2-7, with TRBD2 identical over 11 bases. V dropped 3 bases and J dropped 5; count of bases not matched to a gene: 9. Germline assignment: CDR1 MRHNA and CDR2 SNTAGT. CDR3 size: 16 residues. The CDR3 region has the DNA TGTGCCAGCAGTGAGGAGCTAGCGGGAGGTCTCCACGAGCAGTACTTC. Its translation is CASSEELAGGLHEQYF.

The V and J genes are TRBV2 and TRBJ2-2, with unresolved D. Germline CDR1 reads SNHLY; CDR2 reads FYNNEI. V lost 7 bases and J 7 bases, leaving 10 bases between the germline ends. There are 12 residues in the CDR3. Here the CDR3 reads CASNERGGELFF. Written as DNA, the CDR3 is TGTGCCAGCAATGAGAGAGGCGGGGAGCTGTTTTTT.

This clonotype turned up a few times. The rearrangement uses TRBV20-1 and TRBJ2-1, with D tentatively TRBD2 (5 bases). The length of the CDR3 is 12 residues. Germline V gene data show CDR1 as DFQATT and CDR2 as SNEGSKA (reference sequence). Between the trimmed V and J ends, which lost 3 bases and 6 bases, there was a span of 9 bases. CDR3 region: CSASPSPNEQFF. CDR3 DNA sequence: TGCAGTGCTAGTCCTAGCCCCAATGAGCAGTTCTTC.

This chain joins TRBV20-1 and TRBJ2-1; D ambiguous. The germline V gene encodes CDR1 DFQATT and CDR2 SNEGSKA (reference sequence). Trimming took off 3 bases at V and 0 bases at J, with 9 bases between the two ends. The CDR3 has 14 amino acids. The CDR3 DNA reads as TGCAGTGCTAGTGCGGAGAGCTCCTACAATGAGCAGTTCTTC. This translates into CSASAESSYNEQFF.

The chain employs TRBV4-2 and TRBJ2-3, with D unclear. The CDR3 loop spans 14 amino acids. The germline V gene encodes CDR1 LGHNA and CDR2 YNFKEQ. The V gene lost 5 bases and the J gene lost 1 base, with 10 bases spanning the gap. CDR3 protein: CASSFEERTDTQYF. DNA of the CDR3: TGTGCCAGCAGCTTCGAAGAACGCACAGATACGCAGTATTTT.

About this clonotype itself: At one end the junction does not follow the germline gene, possibly because of a read error. V gene TRBV29-1 combines with J gene TRBJ2-7; D may match TRBD1 or TRBD2 (5 bases each). This CDR3 contains 16 residues. In germline, CDR1 is SQVTM, CDR2 ANQGSEA. The CDR3 nucleotides read TGCAGCGCTGAAGATTCAGCTACGGGGCTCTCCTACGAGCAGTACTTC. Protein sequence: CSAEDSATGLSYEQYF.

The rearrangement links TRBV24-1 to TRBJ2-3; no clear D. CDR3 length: 14 amino acids. The V and J ends lost 9 bases and 2 bases respectively, with 14 bases between them. Germline loops: CDR1 KGHDR, CDR2 SFDVKD. CDR3 in amino acids: CATARIGVTDTQYF. CDR3 bases: TGTGCCACCGCGCGTATAGGAGTCACAGATACGCAGTATTTT.

This clonotype was seen only a few times. The chain employs TRBV20-1 and TRBJ1-1; D is possibly TRBD1 (6 bases). The CDR3 covers 15 residues. The ends were cut back, 3 bases at V and 0 bases at J, with 14 bases in the middle. CDR1 is DFQATT, CDR2 SNEGSKA, per germline (reference sequence). Here the CDR3 DNA reads TGCAGTGCTAGGTCGCAGGGGCGGATGAACACTGAAGCTTTCTTT. Translation: CSARSQGRMNTEAFF.

This clonotype was detected a few times. This rearrangement joins TRBV18 to TRBJ1-5; a possible D gene is TRBD1 (6 bases). V was cut by 3 bases and J by 1 base, with 13 bases left in between. Germline V gene sequence: CDR1 KGHSH, CDR2 LQKENI. This CDR3 has 16 residues. Here the CDR3 reads CASSPGEGGSNQPQHF. The DNA for the CDR3 is TGTGCCAGCTCACCGGGGGAAGGGGGGAGCAATCAGCCCCAGCATTTT.

V and J are TRBV7-2 and TRBJ2-4; D possibly corresponds to TRBD2 (6 bases). V dropped 8 bases and J dropped 6 bases, with 14 bases sitting between them. Germline V lookup: CDR1 SGHTA, CDR2 FQGNSA. This CDR3 region has 13 residues. The CDR3 nucleotides read TGTGCCAGCCGGGGTAGCGGTTCAAACATTCAGTACTTC. The encoded protein is CASRGSGSNIQYF.

Many counts were recorded for this clonotype. The chain recombines TRBV15 with TRBJ1-1; D is unclear. Trimming left V 10 bases short and J 1 base short, with 16 bases between. Germline V gene data show CDR1 as LNHNV and CDR2 as YYDKDF (reference sequence). The CDR3 is 14 amino acids. This CDR3 is CASWAGRRNTEAFF. Written as DNA, the CDR3 is TGTGCCAGTTGGGCCGGGCGGCGGAACACTGAAGCTTTCTTT.

The rearrangement uses TRBV28 and TRBJ2-2, with 8 nucleotides matching TRBD1. The CDR3 totals 15 residues. Germline CDR1 and CDR2: MDHEN and SYDVKM. J lost 0 bases, V lost 5 bases, and 2 bases had no gene match. The DNA for the CDR3 is TGTGCCAGCAGTAGGACAGGGTCGAACACCGGGGAGCTGTTTTTT. Translation: CASSRTGSNTGELFF.

This clonotype was counted only a few times. The V and J genes are TRBV5-1 and TRBJ2-2, with 9 bases matching TRBD1. With V trimmed by 4 bases and J by 0 bases, 4 bases remained unmatched. Germline V gives CDR1 SGHRS, CDR2 YFSETQ. This CDR3 contains 16 residues. DNA for the CDR3: TGCGCCAGCAGCATTGGACAGGGGACGAACACCGGGGAGCTGTTTTTT. Its translation: CASSIGQGTNTGELFF.

This clonotype was recorded a few times. The chain employs TRBV20-1 and TRBJ2-2, with TRBD1 matching over 8 bases. This CDR3 has 14 amino acids. V lost 1 base to trimming and J lost 6 bases; unmatched junction nucleotides: 4. The germline CDR1 and CDR2 sequences are DFQATT and SNEGSKA (reference sequence). The DNA of the CDR3 is TGCAGTGCTAGAGGACAACAGGGGGCCGGGGAGCTGTTTTTT. Its translation: CSARGQQGAGELFF.

For this clonotype: Germline is not matched at one junction end, which may reflect a read error. V and J are TRBV28 and TRBJ2-5; TRBD1 might be the D (7 bases). There are 11 residues in the CDR3. Per germline, CDR1 MDHEN and CDR2 SYDVKM. The CDR3 here is CGTGAGETQYF. CDR3 bases: TGCGGCACAGGGGCGGGGGAGACCCAGTACTTC.

The chain has TRBV5-6 and TRBJ2-1; TRBD2 is a possible D gene (6 bases). The V and J ends lost 4 bases and 5 bases respectively, with 13 bases between them. The CDR3 length is 14 residues. Germline V gene lookup returns CDR1 SGHDT and CDR2 YYEEEE. Written as DNA, the CDR3 is TGTGCCAGCAGCCCCCGGGAGTTCGACAATGAGCAGTTCTTC. It specifies CASSPREFDNEQFF.

Ten or more counts support this clonotype. The rearrangement joins TRBV29-1 to TRBJ2-5, with TRBD1 matching 7 bases. Trimming at V came to 6 bases and at J to 2 bases, leaving 3 bases not matched to a gene. Looked up from germline, CDR1 is SQVTM and CDR2 is ANQGSEA. The CDR3 sequence is 12 residues long. CDR3 region: CSVDREQETQYF. In nucleotides, the CDR3 is TGCAGCGTAGACAGGGAGCAAGAGACCCAGTACTTC.

This clonotype has a handful of counts. This sequence joins TRBV12-3 or TRBV12-4 and TRBJ2-1; a weak D match, TRBD2 (5 bases). The V end lost 7 bases, the J end lost 2 bases, and 12 bases lay between the germline ends. The CDR3 length is 14 residues. The CDR3 nucleotides are TGTGCCAGCACCCCCGGAGCGGCCTACAATGAGCAGTTCTTC. Protein product: CASTPGAAYNEQFF.

The J gene is TRBJ2-7, the V gene TRBV7-2; no firm D call. The V end lost 1 base, the J end lost 9 bases, and 7 bases lay between the germline ends. Germline values: CDR1 SGHTA, CDR2 FQGNSA. The CDR3 runs to 11 residues. DNA of the CDR3: TGTGCCAGCAGCTTAGAGTCGGGGCAGTACTTC. It yields the protein CASSLESGQYF.

The CDR3 loop is CSAREYRGLGNTIYF. In nucleotides, the CDR3 is TGCAGTGCTAGAGAATACAGGGGGCTAGGAAACACCATATATTTT. The V and J genes are TRBV20-1 and TRBJ1-3, with 9 bases lining up with TRBD1. V lost 0 bases, J lost 4 bases, and 4 bases stayed unmatched. CDR1 is DFQATT and CDR2 is SNEGSKA in the germline V gene (reference sequence). This CDR3 has 15 amino acids.

The rearrangement uses TRBV3-1 and TRBJ2-1; 8 bases fit TRBD2. V lost 5 bases to trimming and J lost 3 bases; unmatched junction nucleotides: 15. Germline assignment: CDR1 LGHDT and CDR2 YNNKEL (reference sequence). The CDR3 covers 18 residues. The CDR3 DNA reads as TGTGCCAGCAGCGCAAATTGGGGTAGCGGGAATCTCTACAATGAGCAGTTCTTC. Encoded protein: CASSANWGSGNLYNEQFF.

This clonotype has ten or more counts. This rearrangement joins TRBV12-3 or TRBV12-4 to TRBJ2-3, with 7 bases fitting TRBD2. With V trimmed by 7 bases and J by 6 bases, 13 bases remained unmatched. The CDR3 is 15 residues long. CDR3 sequence (DNA): TGTGCCAGCACCCTTAATGGCGGGAGTCGGGATACGCAGTATTTT. It is translated as CASTLNGGSRDTQYF.

The chain recombines TRBV5-1 with TRBJ2-1; TRBD2 agrees at 7 bases. The CDR3 is made up of 14 amino acids. The ends lost 0 bases at V and 12 bases at J; junction bases unmatched: 9. In germline, CDR1 is SGHRS, CDR2 YFSETQ. CDR3 nucleotides: TGCGCCAGCAGCTTGGAGGCTAGCGGTAGACTGCAGTTCTTC. Amino acid sequence: CASSLEASGRLQFF.

The table lists this clonotype with a few counts. J is TRBJ2-3 and V is TRBV9; 12 bases are a match to TRBD2. CDR1 and CDR2 (germline): SGDLS, YYNGEE. V dropped 3 bases and J dropped 1; count of bases not matched to a gene: 18. The CDR3 contains 21 residues. The CDR3 protein is CASSDPTVPGLAGDGTDTQYF. The CDR3 coding sequence is TGTGCCAGCAGCGACCCCACCGTCCCGGGACTAGCGGGTGATGGCACAGATACGCAGTATTTT.

The rearrangement links TRBV2 to TRBJ1-2; 9 bases are a match to TRBD1. J lost 8 bases, V lost 11 bases, and 15 bases had no gene match. The CDR3 length is 14 residues. From germline, CDR1 is SNHLY and CDR2 FYNNEI. Here the CDR3 DNA reads TGTGCCTTCAGTTGGGACAGGGCGGGAGGCGGCTACACCTTC. Its protein product is CAFSWDRAGGGYTF.

This clonotype has just a few counts. The chain recombines TRBV20-1 with TRBJ2-5; tentatively, D is TRBD2 (6 bases). Germline CDR1 reads DFQATT; CDR2 reads SNEGSKA (reference sequence). There are 14 residues in the CDR3. Trimming removed 2 bases at V and 1 base at J, with 11 bases between. The CDR3 sequence is CSARLRERQETQYF. The CDR3 nucleotides are TGCAGTGCTAGACTCCGGGAGCGCCAAGAGACCCAGTACTTC.